These T cell receptor beta chains were read from a single sample in a study of Graves' ophthalmopathy and Graves' hyperthyroidism. From the multiplex PCR reads, TCRdb called clonotypes with MiXCR, one entry per CDR3 protein. Of roughly 480,000 distinct CDR3 sequences listed, approximately 15% are singletons. The sample was blood. The receptors derive from a woman in her twenties or thirties with Graves' ophthalmopathy. Each CDR3 is given with its conserved first and last residue. A D gene is named only where the DNA matches it firmly. Size is stated for part of the rows, as once, few or many counts, or as a class when the clone is expanded.

cdr3_nt: TGTGCCATCACCGATGGGGGGAACCAAGAGACCCAGTACTTC; cdr3_aa: CAITDGGNQETQYF; v_call: TRBV10-3; d_call: NA; j_call: TRBJ2-5; clone_size: many
cdr3_nt: TGCAGTGCTATCCCGGGACCAGAGAGAGAGACCCAGTACTTC; cdr3_aa: CSAIPGPERETQYF; v_call: TRBV20-1; d_call: NA; j_call: TRBJ2-5; clone_size: many
cdr3_nt: TGTGCCTGGAATTTAGGGGAAGGTTCACCCCTCCACTTT; cdr3_aa: CAWNLGEGSPLHF; v_call: TRBV30; d_call: NA; j_call: TRBJ1-6; clone_size: few
cdr3_nt: TGTGCCCAAGCCAGCCTAGCGGGGGAGCAGTACTTC; cdr3_aa: CAQASLAGEQYF; v_call: TRBV7-9; d_call: TRBD2; j_call: TRBJ2-7; clone_size: many
cdr3_nt: TGTGCCAGCAGTTACTTGTCCCCGGCTGGGATCGATGAAGCTTTCTTT; cdr3_aa: CASSYLSPAGIDEAFF; v_call: TRBV6-5; d_call: NA; j_call: TRBJ1-1; clone_size: NA
cdr3_nt: TGTGCCTGGAGCAGTTTGGGACTAGCGGGGAAAAACATTCAGTACTTC; cdr3_aa: CAWSSLGLAGKNIQYF; v_call: TRBV30; d_call: TRBD2; j_call: TRBJ2-4; clone_size: few
cdr3_nt: TGTGCCAGCAGGGAGGCCGGAACCCAGTACTTC; cdr3_aa: CASREAGTQYF; v_call: TRBV2; d_call: NA; j_call: TRBJ2-5; clone_size: NA
cdr3_nt: TGTGCCAGTAGTATAGACGCGTTGGGGCTAGCGGGTCGCGGGGAGCTGTTTTTT; cdr3_aa: CASSIDALGLAGRGELFF; v_call: TRBV19; d_call: TRBD2; j_call: TRBJ2-2; clone_size: many
cdr3_nt: TGTGCCACGTGGGGGGGCGATAGCAATCAGCCCCAGCATTTT; cdr3_aa: CATWGGDSNQPQHF; v_call: TRBV2; d_call: NA; j_call: TRBJ1-5; clone_size: NA
cdr3_nt: TGTGCCAGCAGCTCGACAGGGGGCAGGGAGACCCAGTACTTC; cdr3_aa: CASSSTGGRETQYF; v_call: TRBV7-8; d_call: TRBD1; j_call: TRBJ2-5; clone_size: many
cdr3_nt: TGTGCCAGCATGTGGCCGGAAGGCCGAAGCTACGAGCAGTACTTC; cdr3_aa: CASMWPEGRSYEQYF; v_call: TRBV2; d_call: NA; j_call: TRBJ2-7; clone_size: many
cdr3_nt: TGTGCCAGCAGCTTATTAATGACTAGCGGCTCCTACGAGCAGTACTTC; cdr3_aa: CASSLLMTSGSYEQYF; v_call: TRBV11-2; d_call: TRBD2; j_call: TRBJ2-7; clone_size: NA
cdr3_nt: TGTGCCAGCAGAAGAGCGGGGTCGGACACTGAAGCTTTCTTT; cdr3_aa: CASRRAGSDTEAFF; v_call: TRBV6-1; d_call: NA; j_call: TRBJ1-1; clone_size: many
cdr3_nt: TGCGCCAGCAGCTCCGGCTGGGGGCCCTCTCCGGAGGGCTACACCTTC; cdr3_aa: CASSSGWGPSPEGYTF; v_call: TRBV5-1; d_call: NA; j_call: TRBJ1-2; clone_size: few
cdr3_nt: TGTGCCAGCAGTACAGGGGGCTCCAACGAGCAGTACTTC; cdr3_aa: CASSTGGSNEQYF; v_call: TRBV6-1; d_call: TRBD1; j_call: TRBJ2-7; clone_size: many
cdr3_nt: TGTGCCAGCAGCCCCCTTGGGCCAGGGGGCAGGGAGACCCAGTACTTC; cdr3_aa: CASSPLGPGGRETQYF; v_call: TRBV28; d_call: TRBD1; j_call: TRBJ2-5; clone_size: many
cdr3_nt: TGTGCCACCAGCAGGGGGACAGGGCTGGGCAAAAACATTCAGTACTTC; cdr3_aa: CATSRGTGLGKNIQYF; v_call: TRBV15; d_call: TRBD1; j_call: TRBJ2-4; clone_size: many
cdr3_nt: TGTGCCAGCAGAACCCCCGTCTCTGGGGCCAACGTCCTGACTTTC; cdr3_aa: CASRTPVSGANVLTF; v_call: TRBV6-2/TRBV6-3; d_call: NA; j_call: TRBJ2-6; clone_size: many
cdr3_nt: TGTGCCAGCAGCTCCTACTCTGATCAGCCCCAGCATTTT; cdr3_aa: CASSSYSDQPQHF; v_call: TRBV11-2; d_call: NA; j_call: TRBJ1-5; clone_size: many
cdr3_nt: TGTGCCAGCAGTTATCCGGGGACTAGCGGATATACCGGGGAGCTGTTTTTT; cdr3_aa: CASSYPGTSGYTGELFF; v_call: TRBV6-2/TRBV6-3; d_call: TRBD2; j_call: TRBJ2-2; clone_size: many
cdr3_nt: TGCAGCGTTGAAGGGGCGCGGCTAGCGGGAGTAACGGAGACCCAGTACTTC; cdr3_aa: CSVEGARLAGVTETQYF; v_call: TRBV29-1; d_call: TRBD2; j_call: TRBJ2-5; clone_size: many
cdr3_nt: TGCAGCGGGAGCTACGGGGGGCTGGTAATCGACGAGCAGTACTTC; cdr3_aa: CSGSYGGLVIDEQYF; v_call: TRBV29-1; d_call: NA; j_call: TRBJ2-7; clone_size: few
cdr3_nt: TGCGCCAGCAGCTTGGTTGCTAGTGTGGGCACCGGGGAGCTGTTTTTT; cdr3_aa: CASSLVASVGTGELFF; v_call: TRBV5-1; d_call: NA; j_call: TRBJ2-2; clone_size: many
cdr3_nt: TGTGCCAGCATCAAAAACCCTGGTCCTTCCCAAGAGACCCAGTACTTC; cdr3_aa: CASIKNPGPSQETQYF; v_call: TRBV6-1; d_call: NA; j_call: TRBJ2-5; clone_size: NA
cdr3_nt: TGTGCCAGCAGCTTCGACAGTGGTGGAGGCTACACCTTC; cdr3_aa: CASSFDSGGGYTF; v_call: TRBV7-9; d_call: NA; j_call: TRBJ1-2; clone_size: many
cdr3_nt: TGTGCCAGTACAGTGCTAACAGGGTTAGGCGCCGGGGAGCTGTTTTTT; cdr3_aa: CASTVLTGLGAGELFF; v_call: TRBV19; d_call: NA; j_call: TRBJ2-2; clone_size: NA
cdr3_nt: TGTGCCAGCAGCCCCGTGGGGGATTACTATGGCTACACCTTC; cdr3_aa: CASSPVGDYYGYTF; v_call: TRBV7-2; d_call: NA; j_call: TRBJ1-2; clone_size: many
cdr3_nt: TGTGCCAGCAGTCCAGGGGAGGGGTATGGCTACACCTTC; cdr3_aa: CASSPGEGYGYTF; v_call: TRBV12-3/TRBV12-4; d_call: NA; j_call: TRBJ1-2; clone_size: many
cdr3_nt: TGTGCCTGGAGTTCAGGGCCGGGGAACATTCAGTACTTC; cdr3_aa: CAWSSGPGNIQYF; v_call: TRBV30; d_call: NA; j_call: TRBJ2-4; clone_size: many
cdr3_nt: TGTGCCAGCAGTTTATCGGCAGGGGAGCTGTTTTTT; cdr3_aa: CASSLSAGELFF; v_call: TRBV27; d_call: NA; j_call: TRBJ2-2; clone_size: many
cdr3_nt: TGTGCCACGTCGGGACAGCTTTATGGCTACACCTTC; cdr3_aa: CATSGQLYGYTF; v_call: TRBV12-3/TRBV12-4; d_call: TRBD1; j_call: TRBJ1-2; clone_size: many
cdr3_nt: TGTGCCAGCAGTGAAGTATGGGGGGTGTACTACGAGCAGTACTTC; cdr3_aa: CASSEVWGVYYEQYF; v_call: TRBV6-1; d_call: NA; j_call: TRBJ2-7; clone_size: many
cdr3_nt: TGTGCCAGTAGTATAGAGACAGAAAACATTCAGTACTTC; cdr3_aa: CASSIETENIQYF; v_call: TRBV19; d_call: NA; j_call: TRBJ2-4; clone_size: NA
cdr3_nt: TGTGCCAGCAGTTTATTGGGACAGACCTACGAGCAGTACTTC; cdr3_aa: CASSLLGQTYEQYF; v_call: TRBV12-3/TRBV12-4; d_call: TRBD1; j_call: TRBJ2-7; clone_size: few
cdr3_nt: TGCGCCAGCAGTGAGCAGGAGATAAGCAATCAGCCCCAGCATTTT; cdr3_aa: CASSEQEISNQPQHF; v_call: TRBV10-1; d_call: NA; j_call: TRBJ1-5; clone_size: many
cdr3_nt: TGTGCCAGCAGCGTCTCCCTCGGCCCAGACTATGGCTACACCTTC; cdr3_aa: CASSVSLGPDYGYTF; v_call: TRBV9; d_call: NA; j_call: TRBJ1-2; clone_size: NA
cdr3_nt: TGTGCCAGCAGCTATGCATACGAGGCCCAGCCCCAGCATTTT; cdr3_aa: CASSYAYEAQPQHF; v_call: TRBV7-9; d_call: NA; j_call: TRBJ1-5; clone_size: few
cdr3_nt: TGCGCCAGCAGCTTGGAAGGGACATACGCCTACGAGCAGTACTTC; cdr3_aa: CASSLEGTYAYEQYF; v_call: TRBV5-1; d_call: NA; j_call: TRBJ2-7; clone_size: many
cdr3_nt: TGTGCCAGCAGTCCTCGGGGGGGCCCGAGAAGGACTGAAGCTTTCTTT; cdr3_aa: CASSPRGGPRRTEAFF; v_call: TRBV12-3/TRBV12-4; d_call: NA; j_call: TRBJ1-1; clone_size: many
cdr3_nt: TGTGCCAGCAGTTACGTGGGGGGCGAGGGTAGCAATCAGCCCCAGCATTTT; cdr3_aa: CASSYVGGEGSNQPQHF; v_call: TRBV6-2/TRBV6-3; d_call: NA; j_call: TRBJ1-5; clone_size: NA
cdr3_nt: TGTGCCACCAGCTCCCCTTTGGGGCAGGGGAGCACTGAAGCTTTCTTT; cdr3_aa: CATSSPLGQGSTEAFF; v_call: TRBV15; d_call: NA; j_call: TRBJ1-1; clone_size: NA
cdr3_nt: TGTGCCACCGGGACAGGGGTCAACACCGGGGAGCTGTTTTTT; cdr3_aa: CATGTGVNTGELFF; v_call: TRBV10-3; d_call: TRBD1; j_call: TRBJ2-2; clone_size: many
cdr3_nt: TGCAGTGCAACCGGGACTTTCAATCAGCCCCAGCATTTT; cdr3_aa: CSATGTFNQPQHF; v_call: TRBV20-1; d_call: NA; j_call: TRBJ1-5; clone_size: many
cdr3_nt: TGTGCCTGGAGTGGGGGCCTACCAGACACCGGGGAGCTGTTTTTT; cdr3_aa: CAWSGGLPDTGELFF; v_call: TRBV30; d_call: NA; j_call: TRBJ2-2; clone_size: many
cdr3_nt: TGCAGTGCTAGTAGGGGAGCAGGGGCGGTTCACGAGCAGTACTTC; cdr3_aa: CSASRGAGAVHEQYF; v_call: TRBV20-1; d_call: NA; j_call: TRBJ2-7; clone_size: many
cdr3_nt: TGTGCCAGCAGTGCCTTCTGGGGCTCCTACGAGCAGTACTTC; cdr3_aa: CASSAFWGSYEQYF; v_call: TRBV27; d_call: NA; j_call: TRBJ2-7; clone_size: NA
cdr3_nt: TGTGCCAGCAGCTGGGACTGGGGAGGTCTTCAAGAGACCCAGTACTTC; cdr3_aa: CASSWDWGGLQETQYF; v_call: TRBV5-8; d_call: NA; j_call: TRBJ2-5; clone_size: NA
cdr3_nt: TGTGCCTGGAGTGCTGACAGGGGGCTACGGGAGACCCAGTACTTC; cdr3_aa: CAWSADRGLRETQYF; v_call: TRBV30; d_call: TRBD1; j_call: TRBJ2-5; clone_size: NA
cdr3_nt: TGTGCCAGCAGTGTCGGGACAGGGATTGAAGCTTTCTTT; cdr3_aa: CASSVGTGIEAFF; v_call: TRBV11-2; d_call: TRBD1; j_call: TRBJ1-1; clone_size: many
cdr3_nt: TGTGCCAGCAGCCACCTTTTCCGAGGACGGGTGGATCAGCCCCAGCATTTT; cdr3_aa: CASSHLFRGRVDQPQHF; v_call: TRBV7-8; d_call: NA; j_call: TRBJ1-5; clone_size: many
cdr3_nt: TGTGCCAGCATGGGACTACTCACCTACGAGCAGTACTTC; cdr3_aa: CASMGLLTYEQYF; v_call: TRBV6-1; d_call: TRBD2; j_call: TRBJ2-7; clone_size: many
cdr3_nt: TGTGCCAGTAGTCCGGGACAGGCTTCTGGGGCCAACGTCCTGACTTTC; cdr3_aa: CASSPGQASGANVLTF; v_call: TRBV19; d_call: TRBD1; j_call: TRBJ2-6; clone_size: many